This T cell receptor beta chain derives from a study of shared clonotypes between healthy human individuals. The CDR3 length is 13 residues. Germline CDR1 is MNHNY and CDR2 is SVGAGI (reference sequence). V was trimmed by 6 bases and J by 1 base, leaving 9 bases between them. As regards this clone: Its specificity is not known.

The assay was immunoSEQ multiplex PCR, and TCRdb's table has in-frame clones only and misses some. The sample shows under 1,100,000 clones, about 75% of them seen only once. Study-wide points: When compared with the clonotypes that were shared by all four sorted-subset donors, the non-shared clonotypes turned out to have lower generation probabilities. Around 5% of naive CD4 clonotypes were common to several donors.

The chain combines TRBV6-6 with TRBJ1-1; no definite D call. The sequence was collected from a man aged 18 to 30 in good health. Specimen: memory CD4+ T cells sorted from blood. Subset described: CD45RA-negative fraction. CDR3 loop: CASRDLGNTEAFF. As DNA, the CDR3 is TGTGCCAGCAGGGACTTGGGGAACACTGAAGCTTTCTTT.